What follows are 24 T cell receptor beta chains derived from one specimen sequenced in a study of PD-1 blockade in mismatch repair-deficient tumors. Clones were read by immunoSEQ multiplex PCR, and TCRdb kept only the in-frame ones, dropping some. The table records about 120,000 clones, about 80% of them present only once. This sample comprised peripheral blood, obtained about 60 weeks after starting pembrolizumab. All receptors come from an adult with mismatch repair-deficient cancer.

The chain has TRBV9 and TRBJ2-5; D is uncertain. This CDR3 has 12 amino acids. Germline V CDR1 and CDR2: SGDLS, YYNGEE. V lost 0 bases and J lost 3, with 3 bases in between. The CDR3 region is CASSVEEETQYF. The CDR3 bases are TGTGCCAGCAGCGTAGAGGAAGAGACCCAGTACTTC.

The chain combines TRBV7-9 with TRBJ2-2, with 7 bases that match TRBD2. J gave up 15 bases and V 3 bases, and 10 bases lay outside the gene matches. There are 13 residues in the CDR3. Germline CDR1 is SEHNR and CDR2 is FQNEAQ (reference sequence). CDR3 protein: CASSFASGDGLFF. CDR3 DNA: TGTGCCAGCAGCTTCGCTAGCGGAGATGGGTTGTTTTTT.

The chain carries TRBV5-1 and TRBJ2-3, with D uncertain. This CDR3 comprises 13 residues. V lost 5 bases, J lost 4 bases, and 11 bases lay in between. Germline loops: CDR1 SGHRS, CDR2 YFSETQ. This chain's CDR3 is CASSLPLSDTQYF. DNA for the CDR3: TGCGCCAGCAGTTTGCCCCTATCAGATACGCAGTATTTT.

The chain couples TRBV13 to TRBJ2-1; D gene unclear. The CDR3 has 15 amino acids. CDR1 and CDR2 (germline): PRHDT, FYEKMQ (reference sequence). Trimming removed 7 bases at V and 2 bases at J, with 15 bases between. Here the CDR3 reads CASTPRINPYNEQFF. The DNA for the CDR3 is TGTGCCAGCACCCCAAGGATCAACCCCTACAATGAGCAGTTCTTC.

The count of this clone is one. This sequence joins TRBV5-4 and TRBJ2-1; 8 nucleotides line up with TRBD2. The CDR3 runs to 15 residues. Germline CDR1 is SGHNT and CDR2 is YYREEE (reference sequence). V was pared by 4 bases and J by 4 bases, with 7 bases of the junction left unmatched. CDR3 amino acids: CASSISSGHYNEQFF. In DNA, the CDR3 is TGTGCCAGCAGCATTTCTAGCGGGCATTACAATGAGCAGTTCTTC.

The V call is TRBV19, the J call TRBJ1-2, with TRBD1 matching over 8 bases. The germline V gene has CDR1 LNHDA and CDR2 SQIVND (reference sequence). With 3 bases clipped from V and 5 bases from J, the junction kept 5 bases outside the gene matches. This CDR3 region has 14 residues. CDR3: CASSIQGALYGYTF. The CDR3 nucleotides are TGTGCCAGTAGTATCCAGGGGGCGCTGTATGGCTACACCTTC.

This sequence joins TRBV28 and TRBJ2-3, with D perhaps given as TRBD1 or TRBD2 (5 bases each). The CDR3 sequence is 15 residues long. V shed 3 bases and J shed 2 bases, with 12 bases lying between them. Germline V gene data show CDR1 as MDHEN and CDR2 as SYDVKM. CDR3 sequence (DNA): TGTGCCAGCAGTTTTCTGAGGGGATACACAGATACGCAGTATTTT. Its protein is CASSFLRGYTDTQYF.

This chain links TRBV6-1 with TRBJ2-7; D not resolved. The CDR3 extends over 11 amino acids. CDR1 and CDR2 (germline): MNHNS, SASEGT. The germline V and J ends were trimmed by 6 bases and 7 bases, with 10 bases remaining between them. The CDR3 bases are TGTGCCAGCAGGAATAGATATGAGCAGTACTTC. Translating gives CASRNRYEQYF.

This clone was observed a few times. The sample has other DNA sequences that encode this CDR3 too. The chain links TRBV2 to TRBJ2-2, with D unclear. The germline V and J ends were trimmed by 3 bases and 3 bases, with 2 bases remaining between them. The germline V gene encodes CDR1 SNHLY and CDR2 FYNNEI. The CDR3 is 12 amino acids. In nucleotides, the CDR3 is TGTGCCAGCAGTGACTACACCGGGGAGCTGTTTTTT. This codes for CASSDYTGELFF.

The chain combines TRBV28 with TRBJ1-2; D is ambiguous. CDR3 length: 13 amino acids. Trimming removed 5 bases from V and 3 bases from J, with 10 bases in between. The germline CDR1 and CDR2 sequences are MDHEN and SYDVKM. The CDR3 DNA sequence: TGTGCCAGCAGTCTACAGAGGGACTATGGCTACACCTTC. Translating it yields CASSLQRDYGYTF.

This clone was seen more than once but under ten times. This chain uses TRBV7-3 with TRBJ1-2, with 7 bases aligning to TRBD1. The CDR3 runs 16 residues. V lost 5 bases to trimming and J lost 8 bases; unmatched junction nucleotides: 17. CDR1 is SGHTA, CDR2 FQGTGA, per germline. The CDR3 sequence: CASSPGGTGENRGYTF. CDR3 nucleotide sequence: TGTGCCAGCAGCCCAGGAGGCACAGGGGAGAATCGGGGCTACACCTTC.

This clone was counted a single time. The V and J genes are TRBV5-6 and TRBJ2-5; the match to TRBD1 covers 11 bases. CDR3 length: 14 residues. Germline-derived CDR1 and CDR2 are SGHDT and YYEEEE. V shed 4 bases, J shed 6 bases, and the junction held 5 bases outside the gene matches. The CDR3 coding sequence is TGTGCCAGCAGCGACGGGACAGGGGGGAAGACCCAGTACTTC. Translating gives CASSDGTGGKTQYF. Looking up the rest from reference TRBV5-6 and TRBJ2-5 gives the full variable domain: DAGVTQSPTHLIKTRGQQVTLRCSPKSGHDTVSWYQQALGQGPQFIFQYYEEEERQRGNFPDRFSGHQFPNYSSELNVNALLLGDSALYLCASSDGTGGKTQYFGPGTRLLVL.

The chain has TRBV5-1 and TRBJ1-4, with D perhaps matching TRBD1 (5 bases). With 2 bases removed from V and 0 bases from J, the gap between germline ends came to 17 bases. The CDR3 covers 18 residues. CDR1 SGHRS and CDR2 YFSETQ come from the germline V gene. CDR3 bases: TGCGCCAGCAGCTTTGGCAGGGAAACCTCTGCAACTAATGAAAAACTGTTTTTT. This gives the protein CASSFGRETSATNEKLFF.

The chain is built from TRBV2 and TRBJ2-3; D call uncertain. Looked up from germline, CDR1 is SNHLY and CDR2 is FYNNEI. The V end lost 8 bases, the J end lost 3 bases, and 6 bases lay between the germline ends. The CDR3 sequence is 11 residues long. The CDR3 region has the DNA TGTGCCAGCTCCATTACAGATACGCAGTATTTT. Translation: CASSITDTQYF.

CDR3 nucleotide sequence: TGTGCCAGTAGTATAGGGTGGGACCCGGCAGGCGAAAAACTGTTTTTT. Translated, it gives CASSIGWDPAGEKLFF. The chain has TRBV19 and TRBJ1-4; a weak D match, TRBD1 (5 bases). Trimming left V 1 base short and J 8 bases short, with 17 bases between. This CDR3 comprises 16 residues. The germline V gene has CDR1 LNHDA and CDR2 SQIVND (reference sequence).

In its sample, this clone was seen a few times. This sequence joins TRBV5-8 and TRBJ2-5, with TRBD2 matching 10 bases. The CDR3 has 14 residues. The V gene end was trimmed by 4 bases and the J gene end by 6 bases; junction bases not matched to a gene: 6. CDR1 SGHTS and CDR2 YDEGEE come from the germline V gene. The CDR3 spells CASSGGTSVQTQYF. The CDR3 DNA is TGTGCCAGCAGCGGCGGGACTAGCGTGCAGACCCAGTACTTC.

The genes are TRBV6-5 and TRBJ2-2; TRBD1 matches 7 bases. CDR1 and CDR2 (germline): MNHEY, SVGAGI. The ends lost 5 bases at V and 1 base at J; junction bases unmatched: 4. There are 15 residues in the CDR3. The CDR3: CASSPGTVNTGELFF. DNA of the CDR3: TGTGCCAGCAGTCCCGGGACAGTGAACACCGGGGAGCTGTTTTTT.

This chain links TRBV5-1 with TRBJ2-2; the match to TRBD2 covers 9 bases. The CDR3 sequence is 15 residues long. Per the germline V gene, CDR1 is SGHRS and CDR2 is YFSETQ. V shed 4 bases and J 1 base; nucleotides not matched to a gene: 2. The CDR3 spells CASSPSGMNTGELFF. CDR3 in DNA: TGCGCCAGCAGCCCTAGCGGGATGAACACCGGGGAGCTGTTTTTT. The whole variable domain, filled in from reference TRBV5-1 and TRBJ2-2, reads KAGVTQTPRYLIKTRGQQVTLSCSPISGHRSVSWYQQTPGQGLQFLFEYFSETQRNKGNFPGRFSGRQFSNSRSEMNVSTLELGDSALYLCASSPSGMNTGELFFGEGSRLTVL.

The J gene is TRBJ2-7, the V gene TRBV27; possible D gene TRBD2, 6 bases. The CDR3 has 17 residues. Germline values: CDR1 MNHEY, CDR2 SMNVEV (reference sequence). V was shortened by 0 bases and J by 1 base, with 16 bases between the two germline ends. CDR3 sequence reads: CASSLSGGALVSYEQYF. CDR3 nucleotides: TGTGCCAGCAGTTTATCGGGCGGGGCCCTTGTATCCTACGAGCAGTACTTC.

The CDR3 loop reads CASSFNWGSNTDTQYF. The CDR3 bases are TGTGCCAGCAGTTTCAATTGGGGCAGCAACACAGATACGCAGTATTTT. The J gene is TRBJ2-3, the V gene TRBV27, with D possibly matching TRBD1 (5 bases). CDR3 length: 16 amino acids. V lost 3 bases and J lost 2, with 15 bases in between. Germline V gives CDR1 MNHEY, CDR2 SMNVEV (reference sequence).

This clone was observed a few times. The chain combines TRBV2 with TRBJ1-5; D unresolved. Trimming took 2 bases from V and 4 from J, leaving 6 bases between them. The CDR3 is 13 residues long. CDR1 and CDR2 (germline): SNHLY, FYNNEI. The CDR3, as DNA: TGTGCCAGCAGTGAACAGGAGAATCAGCCCCAGCATTTT. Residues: CASSEQENQPQHF.

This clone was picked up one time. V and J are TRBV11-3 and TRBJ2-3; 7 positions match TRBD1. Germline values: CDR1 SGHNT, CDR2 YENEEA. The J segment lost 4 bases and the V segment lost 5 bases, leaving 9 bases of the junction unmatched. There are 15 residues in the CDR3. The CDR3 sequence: CASSLGGGLSDTQYF. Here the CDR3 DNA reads TGTGCCAGCAGCCTAGGGGGCGGGTTGTCAGATACGCAGTATTTT. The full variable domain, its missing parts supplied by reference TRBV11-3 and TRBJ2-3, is EAGVVQSPRYKIIEKKQPVAFWCNPISGHNTLYWYLQNLGQGPELLIRYENEEAVDDSQLPKDRFSAERLKGVDSTLKIQPAELGDSAVYLCASSLGGGLSDTQYFGPGTRLTVL.

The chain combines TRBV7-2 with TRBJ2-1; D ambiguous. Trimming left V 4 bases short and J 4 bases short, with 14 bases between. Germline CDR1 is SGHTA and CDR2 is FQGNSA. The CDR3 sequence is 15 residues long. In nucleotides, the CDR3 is TGTGCCAGCAGCTCGGGTGGCGGAACTTACAATGAGCAGTTCTTC. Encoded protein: CASSSGGGTYNEQFF.

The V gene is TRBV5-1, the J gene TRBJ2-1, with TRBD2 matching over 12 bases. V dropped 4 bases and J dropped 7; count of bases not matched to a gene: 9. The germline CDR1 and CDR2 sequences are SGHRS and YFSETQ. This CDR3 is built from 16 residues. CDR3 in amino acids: CASSRIGLAGRNEQFF. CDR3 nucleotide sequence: TGCGCCAGCAGCAGGATCGGACTAGCGGGAAGGAATGAGCAGTTCTTC.